This is a list of T cell receptor beta chains from one sample in a study of breast tumors, draining lymph nodes, adjacent tissues. TCRdb re-derived calls from the multiplex PCR reads in MiXCR, one entry per CDR3 protein. Here the sample spans some 130,000 distinct CDR3 sequences, approximately 20% being singletons. The sequenced sample consisted of axillary lymph node tissue. The receptors were sampled from a female donor with breast cancer. Some clones in this sample may be carry-over from other donors' samples. Both conserved end residues are part of each CDR3. The order of the fields is D gene, J gene, clone size, V gene, CDR3 DNA, CDR3 protein. D genes are given only for firm matches. Part of the rows lack a size; the others show once, few, many or a class for expanded clones.

D: TRBD2; J: TRBJ2-5; size: many; V: TRBV4-1; DNA: TGCGCCAGCAGCCAAGACCCCGGACTAGCGGGAGGAGGGCAAGAGACCCAGTACTTC; CDR3: CASSQDPGLAGGGQETQYF
D: TRBD2; J: TRBJ2-7; size: many; V: TRBV2; DNA: TGTGCCAGTGGGATCTGGACTAGCGGGAACGAGCAGTACTTC; CDR3: CASGIWTSGNEQYF
D: TRBD1; J: TRBJ1-2; size: few; V: TRBV28; DNA: TGTGCCAGCAGTCCTTCAACAGGGGCCGACTATGGCTACACCTTC; CDR3: CASSPSTGADYGYTF
D: .; J: TRBJ2-5; size: many; V: TRBV7-6; DNA: TGTGCCAGCAGCTTACTTCTGTGGGGGGGCCTTGAGACCCAGTACTTC; CDR3: CASSLLLWGGLETQYF
D: TRBD2; J: TRBJ2-3; size: many; V: TRBV7-9; DNA: TGTGCCAGCAGCTGGGGGGGGACTAGCACAGATACGCAGTATTTT; CDR3: CASSWGGTSTDTQYF
D: TRBD2; J: TRBJ2-3; size: many; V: TRBV5-1; DNA: TGCGCCAGCAGCTTGGGGACTAGCGGGGCAGATACGCAGTATTTT; CDR3: CASSLGTSGADTQYF
D: .; J: TRBJ1-4; size: .; V: TRBV6-5; DNA: TGTGCCAGCAGTTTACGGGGGGCTGGATCTACTGAAAAACTGTTTTTT; CDR3: CASSLRGAGSTEKLFF
D: .; J: TRBJ2-3; size: many; V: TRBV19; DNA: TGTGCCACCGGCGGGGAATTCACAGATACGCAGTATTTT; CDR3: CATGGEFTDTQYF
D: TRBD2; J: TRBJ2-3; size: many; V: TRBV20-1; DNA: TGCAGTGCTGTCTCCGGGACTAGCGGAGATACGCAGTATTTT; CDR3: CSAVSGTSGDTQYF
D: TRBD1; J: TRBJ1-6; size: few; V: TRBV20-1; DNA: TGCAGTGCTAGAGCCCGACAGGGGACTAGTTCACCCCTCCACTTT; CDR3: CSARARQGTSSPLHF
D: TRBD1; J: TRBJ1-6; size: many; V: TRBV7-6; DNA: TGTGCCAGCAGCCCGGGACAGAACCCCTATAATTCACCCCTCCACTTT; CDR3: CASSPGQNPYNSPLHF
D: TRBD2; J: TRBJ2-5; size: many; V: TRBV20-1; DNA: TGCAGTGCCCCAGTAGCGGGGTGGGAGACCCAGTACTTC; CDR3: CSAPVAGWETQYF
D: .; J: TRBJ1-2; size: many; V: TRBV7-2; DNA: TGTGCCAGCAGCTTAGTACTCGGGCAGGACAGCGCTAACTATGGCTACACCTTC; CDR3: CASSLVLGQDSANYGYTF
D: .; J: TRBJ1-5; size: .; V: TRBV7-9; DNA: TGTGCCAGCAGCCCGCAGGGAAGTCAGCCCCAGCATTTT; CDR3: CASSPQGSQPQHF
D: TRBD1; J: TRBJ1-2; size: many; V: TRBV24-1; DNA: TGTGCCACCAGTGAATCGGGACAGGAGGGAAACTATGGCTACACCTTC; CDR3: CATSESGQEGNYGYTF
D: TRBD1; J: TRBJ1-2; size: .; V: TRBV5-1; DNA: TGCGCCAGCAGCTCTATGGCAGGGGGTGACTATGGCTACACCTTC; CDR3: CASSSMAGGDYGYTF
D: TRBD1; J: TRBJ2-2; size: many; V: TRBV25-1; DNA: TGTGCCAGCAGTGAGAGGGGGCTGAACACCGGGGAGCTGTTTTTT; CDR3: CASSERGLNTGELFF
D: .; J: TRBJ2-3; size: many; V: TRBV20-1; DNA: TGCAGTGCTAGTCTGACCTGGGATCGGGATACGCAGTATTTT; CDR3: CSASLTWDRDTQYF
D: TRBD1; J: TRBJ1-5; size: many; V: TRBV5-8; DNA: TGTGCCAGCAGCTCTCGAGGACAGGGGAGATATCAGCCCCAGCATTTT; CDR3: CASSSRGQGRYQPQHF
D: TRBD1; J: TRBJ1-5; size: .; V: TRBV7-8; DNA: TGTGCCAGCAGCTTCACAGGGGAGCAGCCCCAGCATTTT; CDR3: CASSFTGEQPQHF
D: TRBD2; J: TRBJ2-3; size: many; V: TRBV9; DNA: TGTGCCAGCAGCGTAGACGGGAGGCCGGGTTTTGGAGATACGCAGTATTTT; CDR3: CASSVDGRPGFGDTQYF
D: .; J: TRBJ2-7; size: many; V: TRBV12-3/TRBV12-4; DNA: TGTGCCAGCAGCCCGCCGGGGGCACTCTCCTACGAGCAGTACTTC; CDR3: CASSPPGALSYEQYF
D: .; J: TRBJ2-7; size: once; V: TRBV20-1; DNA: TGCAGTGCAGACGTAGAGACCGGGCAGTACTTC; CDR3: CSADVETGQYF